This T cell receptor (beta chain) was captured by sequencing in a study of cytomegalovirus exposure and HLA in healthy donors. PCR involved 60 Vbeta and 13 Jbeta primers. The protocol was immunoSEQ multiplex PCR, while the TCRdb copy is restricted to in-frame clones and leaves out a portion. The data show approximately 160,000 clones, more than 65% seen once. Trimming cost V 0 bases and J 7 bases, with 11 bases left between them. Germline V gene data show CDR1 as SGHDT and CDR2 as YYEEEE. The CDR3 has 14 amino acids. Sequencing was done on a sample of PBMCs. The rearrangement uses TRBV5-6 and TRBJ1-5; maybe TRBD1 (5 bases). The receptor was isolated from a man aged 18-30 years in good health and CMV-seropositive. CDR3 amino acids: CASSLGSGRQPQHF. DNA of the CDR3: TGTGCCAGCAGCTTGGGGTCAGGGAGGCAGCCCCAGCATTTT.